This TCR beta chain comes out of a study of cytomegalovirus exposure and HLA in healthy donors. V lost 3 bases to trimming and J lost 11 bases, with 25 bases between them. Germline V lookup: CDR1 ENHRY, CDR2 SYGVKD. This CDR3 comprises 16 residues. PCR amplification relied on 60 Vbeta primers (plus 13 Jbeta primers). The repertoire was sequenced with immunoSEQ multiplex PCR; TCRdb's copy has only in-frame clones and lacks some. Recorded here are roughly 190,000 clones; the top ten clones represent approximately 6.4%. The sequenced sample was PBMCs. The clonotype originates from a man in his thirties or forties in good health and CMV-seronegative. This rearrangement joins TRBV10-3 to TRBJ1-1; a possible D gene is TRBD1 (5 bases). The DNA for the CDR3 is TGTGCCATCAGTGACAGGGCAGGACTAGAACATTTATGGGCTTTCTTT. Protein product: CAISDRAGLEHLWAFF.